These 27 T cell receptor beta chains originate from one sample sequenced in a study of metastatic and nonmetastatic thyroid tumors. Thyroid surgery had not been preceded by any treatment in any patient. Using MiXCR, TCRdb reanalyzed the PCR reads. The profile covers over 25,000 clones, with approximately 15% appearing a single time and 4% to 5.5% taken by the ten largest. Sequenced: blood. These receptors were collected from a female donor with papillary thyroid cancer or a benign thyroid nodule (not recorded which). Some clones in this sample may be carry-over from other donors' samples.

In its sample, this clone was seen many times. The J gene is TRBJ1-2, the V gene TRBV3-1; TRBD1 matches 7 bases. V trimming: 3 bases; J trimming: 7 bases; junction bases outside the gene matches: 5. The CDR3 has 13 residues. From germline, CDR1 is LGHDT and CDR2 YNNKEL (reference sequence). CDR3 bases: TGTGCCAGCAGCCAGACAGGGTCCGGTGGCTACACCTTC. Protein: CASSQTGSGGYTF.

The rearrangement links TRBV7-2 to TRBJ2-5, with D hard to call. Germline V gene data show CDR1 as SGHTA and CDR2 as FQGNSA. The CDR3 sequence is 13 residues long. V was pared by 3 bases and J by 8 bases, with 13 bases between. The CDR3 is CASSFAAIDTQYF. For the CDR3, the DNA is TGTGCCAGCAGCTTTGCCGCGATAGATACCCAGTACTTC.

This clone has a count of ten or more. The CDR3 coding sequence is TGCAGTGCCAGCCGCGGCTTGACGAACACCGGGGAGCTGTTTTTT. This codes for CSASRGLTNTGELFF. This chain joins TRBV20-1 and TRBJ2-2; D ambiguous. This CDR3 has 15 residues. The V end lost 6 bases, the J end lost 0 bases, and 14 bases lay between the germline ends. Per germline, CDR1 DFQATT and CDR2 SNEGSKA (reference sequence).

The V and J genes are TRBV7-3 and TRBJ2-1, with TRBD2 identical over 8 bases. Unmatched junction bases numbered 2, after V lost 0 bases and J lost 7 bases. CDR3 length: 14 residues. Germline values: CDR1 SGHTA, CDR2 FQGTGA. Here the CDR3 reads CASSLTSGENEQFF. The CDR3 region has the DNA TGTGCCAGCAGCTTAACTAGCGGGGAAAATGAGCAGTTCTTC.

This clone showed up many times. J is TRBJ2-7 and V is TRBV30; 7 positions agree with TRBD1. The CDR3 length is 14 residues. Germline V lookup: CDR1 GTSNPN, CDR2 SVGIG (reference sequence). V trimming: 5 bases; J trimming: 2 bases; junction bases outside the gene matches: 9. The CDR3 DNA follows: TGTGCCTGGGGCCCTGGACAGGTGGCCTACGAGCAGTACTTC. Protein: CAWGPGQVAYEQYF. Full variable domain (outside the CDR3, taken from reference TRBV30 and TRBJ2-7): SQTIHQWPATLVQPVGSPLSLECTVEGTSNPNLYWYRQAAGRGLQLLFYSVGIGQISSEVPQNLSASRPQDRQFILSSKKLLLSDSGFYLCAWGPGQVAYEQYFGPGTRLTVT.

This clone was detected ten times or more. This could be a read error, since a much larger clone is one nucleotide away. This rearrangement joins TRBV4-2 to TRBJ1-1; D unresolved. The CDR3 extends over 14 amino acids. Germline lookup yields CDR1 LGHNA and CDR2 YNFKEQ. V was pared by 0 bases and J by 5 bases, with 10 bases between. As DNA, the CDR3 is TGTGCCAGCAGCCAAGACGCAGCGGGGACTGAAGCTTTCTTT. Translation gives CASSQDAAGTEAFF.

This clone showed up many times. V and J are TRBV19 and TRBJ1-6; D ambiguous. The CDR3 is 17 amino acids. Germline CDR1 and CDR2: LNHDA and SQIVND (reference sequence). With 4 bases removed from V and 2 bases from J, the gap between germline ends came to 15 bases. CDR3 protein: CASSTTLTLTYNSPLHF. The CDR3 nucleotides read TGTGCCAGTAGTACAACGCTGACGCTTACCTATAATTCACCCCTCCACTTT.

This clone was seen at least ten times. The rearrangement joins TRBV7-9 to TRBJ2-7; weak D call: TRBD1 (5 bases). CDR3 size: 13 residues. The germline CDR1 and CDR2 sequences are SEHNR and FQNEAQ (reference sequence). V lost 2 bases and J lost 7, with 12 bases in between. The chain's CDR3 is CASSLTSKGEQYF. The DNA for the CDR3 is TGTGCCAGCAGCTTAACCTCAAAGGGGGAGCAGTACTTC.

By frequency in the sample, this clone is medium-sized. V and J are TRBV6-1 and TRBJ2-7; 13 bases map to TRBD2. CDR1 and CDR2 from the germline V gene are MNHNS and SASEGT. This CDR3 has 14 amino acids. V was clipped by 6 bases and J by 7 bases; unmatched bases: 6. The CDR3 protein is CASSEPGLAGEQYF. The CDR3 coding sequence is TGTGCCAGCAGCGAACCGGGACTAGCGGGGGAGCAGTACTTC.

The count of this clone is one. The chain employs TRBV9 and TRBJ2-3, with D perhaps matching TRBD1 or TRBD2 (5 bases each). V was shortened by 5 bases and J by 1 base, with 14 bases between the two germline ends. This CDR3 has 15 residues. Germline CDR1 is SGDLS and CDR2 is YYNGEE. The CDR3 DNA is TGTGCCAGCAGATCGGGGACGGCTCGCACAGATACGCAGTATTTT. Translated, it gives CASRSGTARTDTQYF.

About this clone: This sequence may be a read error, since a much larger clone differs from it by one base. The rearrangement links TRBV5-4 to TRBJ1-2; no clear D. Trimming cost V 2 bases and J 8 bases, with 13 bases left between them. Germline values: CDR1 SGHNT, CDR2 YYREEE (reference sequence). The CDR3 is made up of 13 amino acids. CDR3 residues: CASSFDGDEGYTF. The CDR3 nucleotides read TGTGCCAGCAGCTTCGACGGAGATGAAGGCTACACCTTC.

This clone came up a few times. This sequence may be a read error, since a much larger clone differs from it by one base. This CDR3 reads CASSPQGVHSNQPQHF. The CDR3 DNA reads as TGTGCCAGCAGCCCCCAGGGGGTCCATAGCAATCAGCCCCAGCATTTT. This chain connects TRBV2 to TRBJ1-5; 7 bases agree with TRBD1. Germline loops: CDR1 SNHLY, CDR2 FYNNEI. The CDR3 is 16 amino acids. The J segment lost 0 bases and the V segment lost 6 bases, leaving 8 bases of the junction unmatched.

This clone ranks as medium-sized. V gene TRBV4-1 combines with J gene TRBJ2-7; 9 bases are a match to TRBD1. Germline CDR1 is MGHRA and CDR2 is YSYEKL. The CDR3 length is 16 residues. Losses at the gene ends were 3 bases for V and 2 bases for J; bases not matched to a gene: 8. The CDR3 sequence is CASSHFSGTGTYEQYF. The CDR3 region has the DNA TGCGCCAGCAGCCATTTTTCCGGGACAGGGACCTACGAGCAGTACTTC.

This clone has at least ten counts. Being one base from a much bigger clone, this may be a read error. The CDR3 does not end in the conserved phenylalanine or tryptophan, so this is likely a read error. Other nucleotide sequences from this sample produce the same CDR3. This chain joins TRBV6-1 and TRBJ2-1; D is perhaps TRBD2 (5 bases). The CDR3 loop spans 16 amino acids. V lost 6 bases to trimming and J lost 5 bases, with 20 bases between them. Germline CDR1 reads MNHNS; CDR2 reads SASEGT. The CDR3, as DNA: TGTGCCAGCAGCCGGCTTGTGAGTCGGGAACACAATGAGCAGTTCCTC. Its protein is CASSRLVSREHNEQFL.

This clone was counted at least ten times. DNA of the CDR3: TGTGCCAGCAGCTTAGAGTACTACAATGAGCAGTTCTTC. Translating it yields CASSLEYYNEQFF. The chain joins TRBV11-3 to TRBJ2-1; no definite D call. Deletions cut 0 bases from V and 3 bases from J, with 3 bases between. Germline CDR1 and CDR2: SGHNT and YENEEA. The CDR3 is 13 residues long.

The sample holds many counts of this clone. This rearrangement joins TRBV3-1 to TRBJ2-3; tentatively, D is TRBD2 (6 bases). Trimming took 1 base from V and 2 from J, leaving 13 bases between them. This CDR3 spans 16 amino acids. The germline V gene encodes CDR1 LGHDT and CDR2 YNNKEL (reference sequence). DNA of the CDR3: TGTGCCAGCAGCCAAGCCCCTCTAGCGCACACAGATACGCAGTATTTT. It is translated as CASSQAPLAHTDTQYF.

This clone was recorded at least ten times. This sequence joins TRBV19 and TRBJ2-5; weak D call: TRBD1 (5 bases). CDR1 is LNHDA and CDR2 is SQIVND in the germline V gene (reference sequence). The V end was cut by 3 bases, the J end by 3 bases, with 8 bases between. The CDR3 has 13 amino acids. The CDR3 loop is CASSMVTEETQYF. The CDR3, as DNA: TGTGCCAGTAGTATGGTGACAGAAGAGACCCAGTACTTC.

Turning to this clone: This could be a read error, since a much larger clone is one nucleotide away. This chain links TRBV29-1 with TRBJ2-7; D tentatively reads TRBD1 or TRBD2 (6 bases each). Germline V gives CDR1 SQVTM, CDR2 ANQGSEA. V was trimmed by 7 bases and J by 6 bases, leaving 19 bases between them. The CDR3 consists of 13 residues. The CDR3 protein is CSDRDGNGGEQYF. The CDR3 DNA reads as TGCAGCGACAGGGACGGGAACGGGGGCGAGCAGTACTTC.

This clone showed up many times. The J gene is TRBJ1-3, the V gene TRBV20-1; tentatively, D is TRBD1 (6 bases). Germline CDR1 DFQATT, CDR2 SNEGSKA (reference sequence). Trimming removed 6 bases at V and 4 bases at J, with 13 bases between. This CDR3 spans 13 amino acids. DNA of the CDR3: TGCAGTGCAACAACAGGGTCCGGAAACACCATATATTTT. Its translation is CSATTGSGNTIYF.

This clone was observed many times. V usage is TRBV27 and J usage is TRBJ2-1, with D uncertain. The CDR3 contains 14 residues. Per the germline V gene, CDR1 is MNHEY and CDR2 is SMNVEV (reference sequence). Trimming removed 4 bases from V and 0 bases from J, with 7 bases in between. CDR3 bases: TGTGCCAGCAGTTCTCCTAGCTCCTACAATGAGCAGTTCTTC. It encodes CASSSPSSYNEQFF.

The sample holds many counts of this clone. The J gene is TRBJ1-1, the V gene TRBV28; D perhaps matches TRBD1 (5 bases). CDR1 MDHEN and CDR2 SYDVKM come from the germline V gene. V gave up 2 bases and J gave up 4 bases, with 17 bases separating them. CDR3 length equals 16 residues. The CDR3: CASSLRGELAFTEAFF. In DNA, the CDR3 is TGTGCCAGCAGTTTACGGGGGGAGTTGGCTTTCACTGAAGCTTTCTTT. The full variable domain, rest sourced from reference TRBV28 and TRBJ1-1, is DVKVTQSSRYLVKRTGEKVFLECVQDMDHENMFWYRQDPGLGLRLIYFSYDVKMKEKGDIPEGYSVSREKKERFSLILESASTNQTSMYLCASSLRGELAFTEAFFGQGTRLTVV.

In its sample, this clone was seen many times. This chain links TRBV19 with TRBJ2-7; D might be TRBD1 (5 bases). Germline V CDR1 and CDR2: LNHDA, SQIVND (reference sequence). CDR3 size: 15 residues. V was shortened by 7 bases and J by 0 bases, with 16 bases between the two germline ends. The CDR3 nucleotides read TGTGCCAGTATCCCTGGGGCGGTCACCTCCTACGAGCAGTACTTC. Residues: CASIPGAVTSYEQYF.

The rearrangement uses TRBV7-2 and TRBJ2-2; D uncertain. Germline loops: CDR1 SGHTA, CDR2 FQGNSA. V lost 5 bases and J 3 bases, leaving 7 bases between the germline ends. The CDR3 is made up of 13 amino acids. CDR3 in DNA: TGTGCCAGCAGCGTAAGAGACACCGGGGAGCTGTTTTTT. Translating it yields CASSVRDTGELFF.

Judged by abundance, this clone is medium-sized. CDR3 region: CSVTRTGTYEQYF. CDR3 DNA sequence: TGCAGTGTAACCAGGACAGGTACCTACGAGCAGTACTTC. This chain joins TRBV20-1 and TRBJ2-7, with 7 bases fitting TRBD1. The V and J ends lost 7 bases and 2 bases, in that order; junction bases with no gene match: 8. Germline CDR1 and CDR2: DFQATT and SNEGSKA (reference sequence). The CDR3 runs to 13 residues.

There are many counts of this clone. The CDR3 protein is CATRVRAGEEDTQYF. In DNA, the CDR3 is TGTGCCACCAGGGTCCGGGCGGGAGAGGAAGATACGCAGTATTTT. V usage is TRBV10-3 and J usage is TRBJ2-3, with TRBD2 matching over 7 bases. The CDR3 runs to 15 residues. J lost 5 bases, V lost 10 bases, and 15 bases had no gene match. Germline V gene data show CDR1 as ENHRY and CDR2 as SYGVKD.

Ten or more counts support this clone. The chain joins TRBV29-1 to TRBJ2-3; maybe TRBD2 (5 bases). CDR3 length equals 14 residues. The V gene lost 6 bases and the J gene lost 2 bases, with 15 bases spanning the gap. Per the germline V gene, CDR1 is SQVTM and CDR2 is ANQGSEA. CDR3 residues: CSVLGSGYTDTQYF. The CDR3 bases are TGCAGCGTCCTAGGAAGCGGATACACAGATACGCAGTATTTT.

Ten or more counts support this clone. The V call is TRBV3-1, the J call TRBJ2-4; possible D gene TRBD2, 6 bases. CDR1 and CDR2 (germline): LGHDT, YNNKEL (reference sequence). V lost 8 bases and J 5 bases, leaving 16 bases between the germline ends. The CDR3 has 14 amino acids. This CDR3 reads CASGGRGRQNIQYF. The CDR3 nucleotides read TGTGCCAGCGGAGGGCGAGGCAGACAAAACATTCAGTACTTC.